These T cell receptor beta chains were read from a single sample in a study of blood T cell repertoires in COVID-19. Profiling relied on immunoSEQ multiplex PCR, and the TCRdb table lists in-frame clones only, not all of them. This sample has hundreds of thousands of clones, with over 75% found just once. Sequencing was done on a sample of PBMCs or T cells enriched from blood (not recorded which). Every receptor here comes from a man aged 40-50 years in a cohort exposed to, infected with or recovered from COVID-19 (not recorded which). Both conserved end residues are part of each CDR3. Expanded clones get a size class; other rows say once, few or many, or leave the size out.

v_gene	j_gene	abundance	CDR3aa
TRBV4-2	TRBJ2-2	NA	CASSQSGTSGNTGELFF
TRBV7-9	TRBJ1-2	NA	CASSLVPANYGYTF
TRBV6-5	TRBJ1-2	NA	CASSPTGGSYGYTF
TRBV28	TRBJ1-1	NA	CASSAGSTEAFF
TRBV27	TRBJ1-4	NA	CASTGMFF
TRBV6-5	TRBJ1-6	NA	CASREGGQSNSPLHF
TRBV14	TRBJ1-1	NA	CASSWGHNTEAFF
TRBV20-1	TRBJ2-7	NA	CSASPAYEQYF
TRBV5-5	TRBJ2-7	NA	CASSPGTGFYEQYF
TRBV10-3	TRBJ2-3	NA	CAIRAVMSTDTQYF
TRBV6-5	TRBJ1-5	once	CASNLGTDNQPQHF
TRBV5-1	TRBJ1-2	NA	CASSSWRDGYTF
TRBV5-6	TRBJ2-1	NA	CASSFTSMDEQFF
TRBV7-2	TRBJ1-5	few	CASSSQGIRSNQPQHF
TRBV27	TRBJ1-4	NA	CASSFVGLSNEKLFF
TRBV11-2	TRBJ2-3	NA	CASSLGVAGTDTQYF
TRBV7-9	TRBJ2-1	NA	CASSLKLIFGEGGDNEQFF
TRBV6-1	TRBJ1-1	NA	CASSERSGTANTEAFF
TRBV5-3	TRBJ2-7	few	CARRDGTSVREQYF
TRBV19	TRBJ1-5	NA	CASSIAHYQPQHF
TRBV6-5	TRBJ2-3	NA	CASSGGGDTQYF
TRBV7-2	TRBJ2-5	NA	CASSLSDQETQYF
TRBV2	TRBJ2-7	NA	CASSEFRQPSYEQYF
TRBV29-1	TRBJ2-1	NA	CSVGGGKSSYNEQFF
TRBV28	TRBJ1-2	NA	CASSRGTALVYGYTF
TRBV5-8	TRBJ2-7	NA	CASTRGGTPYEQYF
TRBV29-1	TRBJ1-5	NA	CSVLTGGNQPQHF
TRBV6-5	TRBJ1-6	NA	CASSYASGRNSPLHF
TRBV18	TRBJ2-2	NA	CASSNEMAGNTGELFF
TRBV5-4	TRBJ2-3	NA	CASSEKLAGNTDTQYF
TRBV6-5	TRBJ2-7	NA	CASRFSSVYEQYF
TRBV28	TRBJ1-4	few	CASSLRVNEKLFF
TRBV19	TRBJ1-5	NA	CASIGIRGNQPQHF
TRBV27	TRBJ2-7	once	CASRTGRLREQYF
TRBV5-1	TRBJ1-6	NA	CASSLGRPTINNYNSPLHF
TRBV19	TRBJ1-2	NA	CASSPAGIYGYTF
TRBV18	TRBJ1-2	NA	CASSPGTGTTNYGYTF
TRBV6-5	TRBJ2-7	NA	CASRRESSGTYEQYF
TRBV5-1	TRBJ1-1	once	CASSLGQGALKSEAFF
TRBV6-5	TRBJ2-7	NA	CASSADRPPYEQYF
TRBV2	TRBJ1-5	few	CASSGAGVNQPQHF
TRBV29-1	TRBJ1-3	few	CSVVAGNSGNTIYF
TRBV7-2	TRBJ2-1	NA	CASSLRLVGVSYNEQFF
TRBV10-2	TRBJ1-2	NA	CASSGTQANYGYTF
TRBV2	TRBJ1-2	NA	CASSDFLVVSYGYTF
TRBV14	TRBJ1-1	NA	CASSRALNTEAFF